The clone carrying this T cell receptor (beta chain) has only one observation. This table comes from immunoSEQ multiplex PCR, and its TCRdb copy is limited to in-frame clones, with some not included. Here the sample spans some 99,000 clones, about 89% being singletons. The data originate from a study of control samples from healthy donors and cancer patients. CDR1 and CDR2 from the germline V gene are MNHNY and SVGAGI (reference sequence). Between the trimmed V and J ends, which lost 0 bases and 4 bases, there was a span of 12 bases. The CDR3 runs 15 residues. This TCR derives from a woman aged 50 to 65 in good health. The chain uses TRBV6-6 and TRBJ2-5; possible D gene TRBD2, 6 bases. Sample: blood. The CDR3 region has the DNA TGTGCCAGCAGTTACTCGAGTGGGACTGGAGAGACCCAGTACTTC. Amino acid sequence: CASSYSSGTGETQYF.